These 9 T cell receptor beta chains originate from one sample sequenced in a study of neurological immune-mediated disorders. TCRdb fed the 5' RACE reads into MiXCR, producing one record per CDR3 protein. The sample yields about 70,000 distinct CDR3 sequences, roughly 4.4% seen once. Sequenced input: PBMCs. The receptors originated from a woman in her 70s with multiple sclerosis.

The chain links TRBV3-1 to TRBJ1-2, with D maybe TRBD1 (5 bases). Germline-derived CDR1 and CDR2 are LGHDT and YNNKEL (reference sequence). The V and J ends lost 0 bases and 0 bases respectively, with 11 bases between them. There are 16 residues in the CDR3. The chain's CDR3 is CASSQDFRAPNYGYTF. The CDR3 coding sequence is TGTGCCAGCAGCCAAGATTTCAGGGCCCCTAACTATGGCTACACCTTC. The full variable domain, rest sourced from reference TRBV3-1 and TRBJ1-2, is DTAVSQTPKYLVTQMGNDKSIKCEQNLGHDTMYWYKQDSKKFLKIMFSYNNKELIINETVPNRFSPKSPDKAHLNLHINSLELGDSAVYFCASSQDFRAPNYGYTFGSGTRLTVV.

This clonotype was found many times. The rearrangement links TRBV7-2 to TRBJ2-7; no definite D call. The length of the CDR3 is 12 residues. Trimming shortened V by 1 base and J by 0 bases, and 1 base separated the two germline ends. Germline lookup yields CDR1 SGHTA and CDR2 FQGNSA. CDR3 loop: CASSLVSYEQYF. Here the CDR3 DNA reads TGTGCCAGCAGCTTAGTCTCCTACGAGCAGTACTTC.

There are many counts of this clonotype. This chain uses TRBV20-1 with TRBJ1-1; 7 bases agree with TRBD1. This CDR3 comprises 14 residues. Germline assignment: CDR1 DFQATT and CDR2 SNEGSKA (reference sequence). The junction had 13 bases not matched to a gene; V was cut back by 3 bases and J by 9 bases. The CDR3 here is CSASGSGGSPQAFF. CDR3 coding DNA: TGCAGTGCTAGTGGGTCAGGGGGTTCGCCACAAGCTTTCTTT.

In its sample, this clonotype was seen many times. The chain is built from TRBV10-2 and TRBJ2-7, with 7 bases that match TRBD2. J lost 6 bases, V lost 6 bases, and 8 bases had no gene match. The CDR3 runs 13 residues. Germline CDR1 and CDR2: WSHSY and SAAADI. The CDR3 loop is CASSYREGFEQYF. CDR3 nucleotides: TGCGCCAGCAGCTATAGGGAGGGGTTCGAGCAGTACTTC.

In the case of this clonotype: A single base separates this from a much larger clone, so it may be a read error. The CDR3 loop is CASSLEEGRQPQNF. For the CDR3, the DNA is TGTGCCAGCAGCTTAGAGGAGGGGAGGCAGCCCCAGAATTTT. V gene TRBV7-8 combines with J gene TRBJ1-5; perhaps TRBD1 as D (5 bases). The CDR3 has 14 amino acids. Germline assignment: CDR1 SGHVS and CDR2 FQNEAQ.

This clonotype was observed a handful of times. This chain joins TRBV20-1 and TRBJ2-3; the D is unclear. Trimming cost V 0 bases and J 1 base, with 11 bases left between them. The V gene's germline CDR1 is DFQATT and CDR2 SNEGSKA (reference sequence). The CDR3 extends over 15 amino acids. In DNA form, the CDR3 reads TGCAGTGCTAGAGAGCCAGTGGGTCGCACAGATACGCAGTATTTT. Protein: CSAREPVGRTDTQYF.

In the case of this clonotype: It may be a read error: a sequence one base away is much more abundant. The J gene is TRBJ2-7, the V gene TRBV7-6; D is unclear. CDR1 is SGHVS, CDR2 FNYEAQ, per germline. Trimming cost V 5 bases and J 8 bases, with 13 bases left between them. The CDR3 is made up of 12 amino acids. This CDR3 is CASSPGTGKQYF. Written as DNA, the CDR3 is TGTGCCAGCAGCCCCGGCACCGGTAAGCAGTACTTC.

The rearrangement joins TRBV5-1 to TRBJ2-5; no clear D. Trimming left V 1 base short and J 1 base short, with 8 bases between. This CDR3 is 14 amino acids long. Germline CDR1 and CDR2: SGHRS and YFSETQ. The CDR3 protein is CASSLFGSQETQYF. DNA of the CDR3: TGCGCCAGCAGCTTGTTTGGCTCCCAAGAGACCCAGTACTTC.

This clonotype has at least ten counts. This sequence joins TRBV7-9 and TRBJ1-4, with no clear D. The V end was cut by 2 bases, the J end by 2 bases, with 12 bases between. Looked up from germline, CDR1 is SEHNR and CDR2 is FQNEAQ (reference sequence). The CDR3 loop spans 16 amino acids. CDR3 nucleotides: TGTGCCAGCAGCTTAATCGGGATCCCGACTAATGAAAAACTGTTTTTT. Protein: CASSLIGIPTNEKLFF.